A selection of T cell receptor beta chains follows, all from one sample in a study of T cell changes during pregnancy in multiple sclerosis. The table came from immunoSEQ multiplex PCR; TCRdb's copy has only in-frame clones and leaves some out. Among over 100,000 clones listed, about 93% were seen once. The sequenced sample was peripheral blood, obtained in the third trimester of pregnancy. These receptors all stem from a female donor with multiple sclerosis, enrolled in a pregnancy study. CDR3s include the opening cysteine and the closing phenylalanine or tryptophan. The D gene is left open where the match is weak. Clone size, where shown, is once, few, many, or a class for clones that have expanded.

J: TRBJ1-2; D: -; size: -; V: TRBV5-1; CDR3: CASSTGTRSTYGYTF; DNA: TGCGCCAGCAGCACAGGGACAAGGAGTACCTATGGCTACACCTTC
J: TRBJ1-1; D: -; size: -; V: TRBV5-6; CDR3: CASSLPTSEAFF; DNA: TGTGCCAGCAGCTTGCCCACAAGTGAAGCTTTCTTT
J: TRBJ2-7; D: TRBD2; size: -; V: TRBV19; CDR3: CASSPGLAYYEQYF; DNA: TGTGCCAGTAGCCCGGGACTAGCGTACTACGAGCAGTACTTC
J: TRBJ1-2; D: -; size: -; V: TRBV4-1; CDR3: CASSQERQDGYTF; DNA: TGCGCCAGCAGCCAAGAGCGGCAAGATGGCTACACCTTC
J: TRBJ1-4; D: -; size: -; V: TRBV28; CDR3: CASSLAIFNEKLFF; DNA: TGTGCCAGCAGTTTGGCCATATTTAATGAAAAACTGTTTTTT
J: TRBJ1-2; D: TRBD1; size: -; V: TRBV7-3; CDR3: CASSPRPGQVFGYGYTF; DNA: TGTGCCAGCAGCCCCCGCCCGGGACAGGTTTTTGGCTATGGCTACACCTTC
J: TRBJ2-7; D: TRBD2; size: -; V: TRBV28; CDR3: CASISPSGTLKSSYEQYF; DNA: TGTGCCAGCATCTCGCCTAGCGGGACCTTGAAGAGCTCCTACGAGCAGTACTTC
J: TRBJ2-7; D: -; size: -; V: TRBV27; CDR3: CASSPDRTLPYEQYF; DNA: TGTGCCAGCAGCCCCGACAGGACCCTACCCTACGAGCAGTACTTC
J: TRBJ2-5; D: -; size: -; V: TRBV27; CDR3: CASSPLGETQYF; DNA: TGTGCCAGCTCGCCTCTCGGGGAGACCCAGTACTTC
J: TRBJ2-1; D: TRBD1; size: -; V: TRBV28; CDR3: CASRTGLYNEQFF; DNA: TGTGCCAGCCGGACAGGTTTATACAATGAGCAGTTCTTC
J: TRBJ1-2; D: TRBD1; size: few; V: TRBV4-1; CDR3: CASSPAQGALYGYTF; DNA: TGCGCCAGCAGCCCAGCACAGGGGGCCCTCTATGGCTACACCTTC
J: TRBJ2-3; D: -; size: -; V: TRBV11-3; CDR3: CASSRGLSTDTQYF; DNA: TGTGCCAGCAGTCGTGGTCTATCCACAGATACGCAGTATTTT
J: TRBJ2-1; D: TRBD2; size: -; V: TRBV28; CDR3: CASSLTLAGEFF; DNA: TGTGCCAGCAGTTTAACACTAGCGGGAGAGTTCTTC
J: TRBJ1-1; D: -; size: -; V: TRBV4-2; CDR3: CASSQDRAKTEAFF; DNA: TGTGCCAGCAGCCAAGACAGGGCGAAAACTGAAGCTTTCTTT
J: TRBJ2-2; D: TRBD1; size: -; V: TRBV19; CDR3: CASRNLDRRNTGELFF; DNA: TGTGCCAGTCGCAATTTGGACAGGAGAAACACCGGGGAGCTGTTTTTT